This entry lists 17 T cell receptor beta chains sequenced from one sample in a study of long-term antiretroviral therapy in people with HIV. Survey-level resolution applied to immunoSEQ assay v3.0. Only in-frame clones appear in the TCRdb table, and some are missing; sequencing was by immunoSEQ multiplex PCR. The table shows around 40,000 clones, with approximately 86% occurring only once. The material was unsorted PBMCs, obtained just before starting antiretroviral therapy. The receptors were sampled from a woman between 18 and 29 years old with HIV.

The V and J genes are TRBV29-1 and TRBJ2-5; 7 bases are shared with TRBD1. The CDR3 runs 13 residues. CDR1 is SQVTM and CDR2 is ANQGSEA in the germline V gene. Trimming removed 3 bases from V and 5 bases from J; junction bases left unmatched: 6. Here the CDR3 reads CSVDDRVPETQYF. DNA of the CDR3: TGCAGCGTTGACGACAGGGTCCCGGAGACCCAGTACTTC.

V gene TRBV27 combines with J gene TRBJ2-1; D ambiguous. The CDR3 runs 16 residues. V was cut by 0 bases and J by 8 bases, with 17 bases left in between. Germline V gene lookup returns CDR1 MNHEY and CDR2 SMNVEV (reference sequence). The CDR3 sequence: CASSLSWAPSYDEQFF. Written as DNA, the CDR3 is TGTGCCAGCAGTTTATCGTGGGCCCCTTCATACGATGAGCAGTTCTTC.

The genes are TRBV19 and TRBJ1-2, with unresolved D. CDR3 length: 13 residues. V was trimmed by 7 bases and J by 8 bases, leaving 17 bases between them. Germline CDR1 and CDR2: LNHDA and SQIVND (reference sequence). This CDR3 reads CASTIHQVGGYTF. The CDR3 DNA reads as TGTGCCAGTACCATCCATCAGGTCGGCGGCTACACCTTC.

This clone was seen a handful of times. The CDR3 loop reads CASSLTAGTNYGYTF. The DNA for the CDR3 is TGCGCCAGCAGCTTGACGGCAGGGACTAACTATGGCTACACCTTC. The chain employs TRBV5-1 and TRBJ1-2; perhaps TRBD1 as D (5 bases). Germline assignment: CDR1 SGHRS and CDR2 YFSETQ. The CDR3 extends over 15 amino acids. Trimming removed 1 base at V and 0 bases at J, with 10 bases between.

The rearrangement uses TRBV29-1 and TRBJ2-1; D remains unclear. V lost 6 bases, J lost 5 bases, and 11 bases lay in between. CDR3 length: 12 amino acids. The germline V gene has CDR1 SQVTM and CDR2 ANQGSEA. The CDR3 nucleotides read TGCAGCGTGGACGCCGGTAACAATGAGCAGTTCTTC. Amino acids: CSVDAGNNEQFF.

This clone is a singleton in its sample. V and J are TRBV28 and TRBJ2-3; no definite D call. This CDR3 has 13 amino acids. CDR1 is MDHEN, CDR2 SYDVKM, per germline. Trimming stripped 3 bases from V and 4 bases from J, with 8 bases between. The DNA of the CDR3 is TGTGCCAGCAGTTTGGGTTCCCCAGATACGCAGTATTTT. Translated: CASSLGSPDTQYF.

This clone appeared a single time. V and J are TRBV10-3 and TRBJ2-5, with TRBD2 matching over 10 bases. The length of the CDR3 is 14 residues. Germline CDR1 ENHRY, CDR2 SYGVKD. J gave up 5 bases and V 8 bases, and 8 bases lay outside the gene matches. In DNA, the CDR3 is TGTGCCATCTCCGAGCGGGAGGGACGGGAGACCCAGTACTTC. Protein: CAISEREGRETQYF.

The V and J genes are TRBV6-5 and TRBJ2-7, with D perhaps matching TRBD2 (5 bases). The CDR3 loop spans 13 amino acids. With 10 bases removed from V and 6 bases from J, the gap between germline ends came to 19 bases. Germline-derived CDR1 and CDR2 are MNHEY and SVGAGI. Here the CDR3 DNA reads TGTGCCACCTCACGAACTAGGACCTCCGAGCAGTACTTC. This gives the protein CATSRTRTSEQYF.

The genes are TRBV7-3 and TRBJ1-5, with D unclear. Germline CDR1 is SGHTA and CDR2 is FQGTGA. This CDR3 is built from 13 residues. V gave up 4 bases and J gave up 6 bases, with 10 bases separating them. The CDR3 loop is CASSSLAGQPQHF. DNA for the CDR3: TGTGCCAGCAGCTCGTTGGCGGGTCAGCCCCAGCATTTT. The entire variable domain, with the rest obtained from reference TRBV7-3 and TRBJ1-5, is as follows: GAGVSQTPSNKVTEKGKYVELRCDPISGHTALYWYRQSLGQGPEFLIYFQGTGAADDSGLPNDRFFAVRPEGSVSTLKIQRTERGDSAVYLCASSSLAGQPQHFGDGTRLSIL.

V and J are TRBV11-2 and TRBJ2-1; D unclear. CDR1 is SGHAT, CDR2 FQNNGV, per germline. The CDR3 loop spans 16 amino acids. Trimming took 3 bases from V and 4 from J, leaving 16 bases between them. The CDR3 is CASSFDSFSLYNEQFF. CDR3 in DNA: TGTGCCAGCAGCTTCGACTCGTTCTCCCTTTACAATGAGCAGTTCTTC.

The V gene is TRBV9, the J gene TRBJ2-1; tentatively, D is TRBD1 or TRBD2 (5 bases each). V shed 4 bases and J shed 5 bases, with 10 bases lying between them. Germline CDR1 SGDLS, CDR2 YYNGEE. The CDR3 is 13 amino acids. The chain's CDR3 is CASSSGTHNEQFF. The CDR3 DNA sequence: TGTGCCAGCAGCTCCGGGACGCACAATGAGCAGTTCTTC.

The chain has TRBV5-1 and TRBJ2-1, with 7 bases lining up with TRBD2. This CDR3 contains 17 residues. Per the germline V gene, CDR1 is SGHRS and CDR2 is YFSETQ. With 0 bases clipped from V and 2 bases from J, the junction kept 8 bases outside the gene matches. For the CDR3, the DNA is TGCGCCAGCAGCTTGGGACTAGCCGCGGCCGCCTACAATGAGCAGTTCTTC. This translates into CASSLGLAAAAYNEQFF.

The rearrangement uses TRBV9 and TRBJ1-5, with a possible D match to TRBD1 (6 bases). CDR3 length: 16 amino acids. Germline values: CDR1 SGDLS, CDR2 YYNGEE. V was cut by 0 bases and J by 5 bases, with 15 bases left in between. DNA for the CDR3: TGTGCCAGCAGCGTAGGTGGGGGCCGGTATGATCAGCCCCAGCATTTT. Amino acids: CASSVGGGRYDQPQHF.

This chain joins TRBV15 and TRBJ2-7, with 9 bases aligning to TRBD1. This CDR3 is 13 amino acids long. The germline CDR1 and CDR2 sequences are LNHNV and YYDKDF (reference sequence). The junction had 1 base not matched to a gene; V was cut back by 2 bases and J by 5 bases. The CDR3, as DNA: TGTGCCACCAGCAGATGGACAGGGGACGAGCAGTACTTC. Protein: CATSRWTGDEQYF. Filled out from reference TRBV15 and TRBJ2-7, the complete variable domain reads DAMVIQNPRYQVTQFGKPVTLSCSQTLNHNVMYWYQQKSSQAPKLLFHYYDKDFNNEADTPDNFQSRRPNTSFCFLDIRSPGLGDTAMYLCATSRWTGDEQYFGPGTRLTVT.

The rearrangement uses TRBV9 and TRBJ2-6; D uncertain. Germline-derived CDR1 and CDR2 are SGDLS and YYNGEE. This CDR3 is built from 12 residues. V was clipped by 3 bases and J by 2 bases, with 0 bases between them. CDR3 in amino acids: CASSAGANVLTF. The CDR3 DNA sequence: TGTGCCAGCAGCGCTGGGGCCAACGTCCTGACTTTC.

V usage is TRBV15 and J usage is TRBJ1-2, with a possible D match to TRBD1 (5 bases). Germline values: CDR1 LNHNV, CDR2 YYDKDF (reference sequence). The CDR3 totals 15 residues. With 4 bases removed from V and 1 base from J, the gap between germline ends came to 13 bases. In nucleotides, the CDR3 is TGTGCCACCAGCATCGACAGCGGCTTTAACTATGGCTACACCTTC. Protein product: CATSIDSGFNYGYTF.

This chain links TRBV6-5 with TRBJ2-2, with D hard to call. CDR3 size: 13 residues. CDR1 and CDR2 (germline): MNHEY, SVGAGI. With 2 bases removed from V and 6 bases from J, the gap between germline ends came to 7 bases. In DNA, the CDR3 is TGTGCCAGCAGTTACGAAGGGTCCGGGGAGCTGTTTTTT. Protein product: CASSYEGSGELFF.